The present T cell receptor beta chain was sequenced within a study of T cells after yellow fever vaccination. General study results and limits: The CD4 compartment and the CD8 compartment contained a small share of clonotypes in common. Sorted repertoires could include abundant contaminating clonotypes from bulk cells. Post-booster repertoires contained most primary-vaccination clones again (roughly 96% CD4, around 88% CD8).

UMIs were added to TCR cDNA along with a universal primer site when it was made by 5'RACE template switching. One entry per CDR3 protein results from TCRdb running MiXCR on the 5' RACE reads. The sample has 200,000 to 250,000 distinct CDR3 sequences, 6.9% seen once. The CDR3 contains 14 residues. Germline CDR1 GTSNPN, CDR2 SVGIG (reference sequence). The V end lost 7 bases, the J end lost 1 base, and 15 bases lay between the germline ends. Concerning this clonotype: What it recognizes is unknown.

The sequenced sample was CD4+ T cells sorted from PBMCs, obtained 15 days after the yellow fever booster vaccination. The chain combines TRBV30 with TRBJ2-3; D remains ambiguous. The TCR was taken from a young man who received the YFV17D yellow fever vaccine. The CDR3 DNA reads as TGTGCCTCGGGCCGGAGCGCTCGCACAGATACGCAGTATTTT. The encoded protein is CASGRSARTDTQYF.